This TCR beta chain was captured by sequencing in a study of immune cell composition in non-small cell lung cancer. Study-wide results and caveats: Tumour TCR-beta clonality was not significantly tied to smoking pack-years. Adenocarcinomas with higher top tumour-associated clone frequency had more reactive TILs.

The normal lung sample lay at least 3 cm, and maximally far, from the tumour. This CDR3 is built from 15 residues. Trimming removed 0 bases from V and 3 bases from J, with 11 bases in between. Germline-derived CDR1 and CDR2 are LGHNA and YSLEER. For this clone: The antigen remains undetermined.

The method was immunoSEQ multiplex PCR; TCRdb's version includes in-frame clones alone and lacks a portion of them. The repertoire has some 16,000 clones, more than 60% of them found once; the top ten carry about 10%. These data are also associated with another study on CD4 T cells in lung cancer.

This rearrangement joins TRBV4-3 to TRBJ1-2, with a weak D call TRBD1 (5 bases). The source is a human donor with non-small cell lung cancer. Material: non-adjacent lung tissue. CDR3 in DNA: TGCGCCAGCAGCCAAGATCCGGGGGGTCACTATGGCTACACCTTC. Translating it yields CASSQDPGGHYGYTF.